This T cell receptor (beta chain) was identified in a study of control samples from healthy donors and cancer patients. TCRdb's copy holds only in-frame clones and misses some; the assay was immunoSEQ multiplex PCR. The sample shows about 130,000 clones, 85% to 95% of them seen only once. Germline V gives CDR1 MGHDK, CDR2 SYGVNS. V was cut by 4 bases and J by 6 bases, with 13 bases left in between. The CDR3 spans 14 residues. The TCR originated in a man between 60 and 75 years old with colorectal cancer. The sequencing sample was made of PBMCs. The V call is TRBV25-1, the J call TRBJ2-1, with D uncertain. Here the CDR3 reads CASSASPLSNEQFF. CDR3 DNA sequence: TGTGCCAGCAGTGCATCGCCCCTTTCCAATGAGCAGTTCTTC.